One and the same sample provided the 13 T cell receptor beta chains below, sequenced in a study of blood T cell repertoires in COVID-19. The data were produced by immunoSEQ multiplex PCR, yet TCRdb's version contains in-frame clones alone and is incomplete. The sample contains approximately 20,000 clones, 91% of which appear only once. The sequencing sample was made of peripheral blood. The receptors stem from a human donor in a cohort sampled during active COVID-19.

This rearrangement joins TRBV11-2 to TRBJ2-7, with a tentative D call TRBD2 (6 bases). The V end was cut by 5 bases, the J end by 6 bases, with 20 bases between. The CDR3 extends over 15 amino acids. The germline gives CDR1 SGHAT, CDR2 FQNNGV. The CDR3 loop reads CASSPLSGRRGEQYF. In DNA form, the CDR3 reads TGTGCCAGCAGCCCACTGAGCGGAAGGAGGGGCGAGCAGTACTTC.

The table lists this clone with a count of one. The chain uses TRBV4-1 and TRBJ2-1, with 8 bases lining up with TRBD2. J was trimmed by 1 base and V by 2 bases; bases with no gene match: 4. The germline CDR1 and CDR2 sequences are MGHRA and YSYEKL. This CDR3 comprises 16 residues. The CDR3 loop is CASSQPGGGSYNEQFF. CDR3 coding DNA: TGCGCCAGCAGCCAACCCGGGGGGGGGTCCTACAATGAGCAGTTCTTC.

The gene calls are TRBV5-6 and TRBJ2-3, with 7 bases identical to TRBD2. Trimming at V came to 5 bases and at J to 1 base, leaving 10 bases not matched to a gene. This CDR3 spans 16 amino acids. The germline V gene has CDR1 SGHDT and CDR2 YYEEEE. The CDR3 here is CASSRKFSGGTDTQYF. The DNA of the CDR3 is TGTGCCAGCAGTCGAAAGTTCAGCGGGGGCACAGATACGCAGTATTTT.

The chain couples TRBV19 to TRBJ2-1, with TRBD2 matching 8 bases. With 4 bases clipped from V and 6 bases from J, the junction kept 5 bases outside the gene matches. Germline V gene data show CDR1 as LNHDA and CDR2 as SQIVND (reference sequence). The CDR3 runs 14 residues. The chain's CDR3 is CASSTGGAGNEQFF. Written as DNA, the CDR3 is TGTGCCAGTAGTACCGGGGGGGCGGGCAATGAGCAGTTCTTC.

CDR3 loop: CASSQVREPLHF. CDR3 nucleotides: TGTGCCAGCAGCCAAGTGAGGGAACCCCTCCACTTT. This chain links TRBV4-2 with TRBJ1-6; D is unclear. V gave up 1 base and J gave up 12 bases, with 7 bases separating them. Per germline, CDR1 LGHNA and CDR2 YNFKEQ. The CDR3 runs to 12 residues.

The CDR3 loop is CSVVAGAFNEKLFF. CDR3 DNA sequence: TGCAGCGTTGTCGCGGGGGCGTTTAATGAAAAACTGTTTTTT. The V call is TRBV29-1, the J call TRBJ1-4; a possible D gene is TRBD1 (6 bases). The germline V and J ends were trimmed by 4 bases and 4 bases, with 13 bases remaining between them. This CDR3 has 14 residues. The V gene's germline CDR1 is SQVTM and CDR2 ANQGSEA.

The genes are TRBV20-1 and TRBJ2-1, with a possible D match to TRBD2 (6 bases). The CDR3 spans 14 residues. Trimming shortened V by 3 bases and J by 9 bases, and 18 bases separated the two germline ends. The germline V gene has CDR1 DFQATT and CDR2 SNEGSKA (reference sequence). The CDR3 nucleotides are TGCAGTGCTAGTTCCAGCGGACTACCCAGTGAGCAGTTCTTC. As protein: CSASSSGLPSEQFF.

This CDR3 reads CASSQGDSSRAGELFF. The CDR3 DNA reads TGTGCCAGCAGCCAAGGGGACAGCAGTAGGGCCGGGGAGCTGTTTTTT. The V call is TRBV4-2, the J call TRBJ2-2; the match to TRBD1 covers 7 bases. CDR1 and CDR2 (germline): LGHNA, YNFKEQ. Trimming removed 1 base from V and 6 bases from J; junction bases left unmatched: 8. CDR3 length: 16 amino acids.

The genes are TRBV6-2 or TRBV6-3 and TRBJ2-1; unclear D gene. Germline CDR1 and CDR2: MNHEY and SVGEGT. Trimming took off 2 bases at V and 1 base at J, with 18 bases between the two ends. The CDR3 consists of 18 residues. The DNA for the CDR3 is TGTGCCAGCAGTTACGCTGGCGTCAGCGTTCCATCCTACAATGAGCAGTTCTTC. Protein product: CASSYAGVSVPSYNEQFF.

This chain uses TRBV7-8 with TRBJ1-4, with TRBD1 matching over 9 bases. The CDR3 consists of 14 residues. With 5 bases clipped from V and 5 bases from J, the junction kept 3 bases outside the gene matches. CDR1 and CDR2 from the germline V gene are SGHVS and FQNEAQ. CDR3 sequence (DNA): TGTGCCAGCAGCCGAGGGACAGGGAATGAAAAACTGTTTTTT. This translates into CASSRGTGNEKLFF.

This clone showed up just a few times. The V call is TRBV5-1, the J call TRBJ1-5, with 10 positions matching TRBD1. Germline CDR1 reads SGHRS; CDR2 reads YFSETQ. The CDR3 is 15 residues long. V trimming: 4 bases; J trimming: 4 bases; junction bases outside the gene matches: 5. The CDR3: CASSPGQGVNQPQHF. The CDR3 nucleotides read TGCGCCAGCAGCCCTGGACAGGGGGTGAATCAGCCCCAGCATTTT.

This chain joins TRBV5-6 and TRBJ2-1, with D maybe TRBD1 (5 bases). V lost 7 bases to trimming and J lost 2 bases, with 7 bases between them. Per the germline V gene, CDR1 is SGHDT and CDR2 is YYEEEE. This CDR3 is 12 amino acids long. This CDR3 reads CASEGAYNEQFF. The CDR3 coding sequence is TGTGCCAGCGAAGGGGCCTACAATGAGCAGTTCTTC. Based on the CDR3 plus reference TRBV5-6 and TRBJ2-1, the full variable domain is DAGVTQSPTHLIKTRGQQVTLRCSPKSGHDTVSWYQQALGQGPQFIFQYYEEEERQRGNFPDRFSGHQFPNYSSELNVNALLLGDSALYLCASEGAYNEQFFGPGTRLTVL.

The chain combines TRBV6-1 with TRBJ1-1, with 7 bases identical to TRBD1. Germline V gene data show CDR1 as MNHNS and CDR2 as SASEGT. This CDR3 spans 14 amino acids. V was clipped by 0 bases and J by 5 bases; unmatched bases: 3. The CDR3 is CASSEAAGGTEAFF. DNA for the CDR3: TGTGCCAGCAGTGAAGCGGCAGGGGGAACTGAAGCTTTCTTT.